This T cell receptor (beta chain) stems from a study of chemoradiotherapy in HPV16-positive cancers. Method: immunoSEQ multiplex PCR; TCRdb's copy keeps in-frame clones and lacks some. The table records some 31,000 clones, about 90% of them present only once. The V end lost 3 bases, the J end lost 2 bases, and 16 bases lay between the germline ends. Per germline, CDR1 SNHLY and CDR2 FYNNEI. CDR3 length equals 16 residues. The receptor's source is a human donor with HPV-associated anogenital cancer. The input for sequencing was blood, taken from a patient who underwent chemoradiotherapy. The chain has TRBV2 and TRBJ1-2, with TRBD1 as a possible D gene (6 bases). The CDR3 sequence: CASSDTLGTFNYGYTF. CDR3 nucleotide sequence: TGTGCCAGCAGTGATACGTTGGGGACATTCAACTATGGCTACACCTTC. The full variable domain, with the rest looked up from reference TRBV2 and TRBJ1-2, is EPEVTQTPSHQVTQMGQEVILRCVPISNHLYFYWYRQILGQKVEFLVSFYNNEISEKSEIFDDQFSVERPDGSNFTLKIRSTKLEDSAMYFCASSDTLGTFNYGYTFGSGTRLTVV.